A selection of T cell receptor beta chains follows, all from one sample in a study of cytomegalovirus exposure and HLA in healthy donors. Profiled with immunoSEQ multiplex PCR; TCRdb holds only in-frame clones, not every one. The table has under 200,000 clones, roughly 80% seen once. Sequencing used PBMCs. These receptors all come from a woman aged 40 to 50 in good health and CMV-seropositive. The CDR3 runs from the conserved cysteine through the conserved F or W.

v_call: TRBV5-4; j_call: TRBJ2-1; cdr3_length: 18; cdr3_aa: CASSSGGPSGRAYNEQFF
v_call: TRBV4-2; j_call: TRBJ2-2; cdr3_length: 16; cdr3_aa: CASSQESGSNTGELFF
v_call: TRBV19; j_call: TRBJ1-4; cdr3_length: 15; cdr3_aa: CASSIRESGHEKLFF
v_call: TRBV28; j_call: TRBJ1-4; cdr3_length: 16; cdr3_aa: CASSQHLWRGNEKLFF
v_call: TRBV28; j_call: TRBJ1-5; cdr3_length: 12; cdr3_aa: CASSLQNQPQHF
v_call: TRBV5-4; j_call: TRBJ2-5; cdr3_length: 15; cdr3_aa: CASSLGQGIGETQYF
v_call: TRBV28; j_call: TRBJ2-2; cdr3_length: 15; cdr3_aa: CASSLGLAGGGELFF
v_call: TRBV9; j_call: TRBJ2-3; cdr3_length: 15; cdr3_aa: CASNFRGSLTDTQYF
v_call: TRBV5-1; j_call: TRBJ2-2; cdr3_length: 18; cdr3_aa: CASSLGLAGSANTGELFF
v_call: TRBV5-4; j_call: TRBJ1-6; cdr3_length: 13; cdr3_aa: CASSLGSGSPLHF
v_call: TRBV5-6; j_call: TRBJ2-1; cdr3_length: 16; cdr3_aa: CASSSGQPFIYNEQFF
v_call: TRBV5-5; j_call: TRBJ2-1; cdr3_length: 14; cdr3_aa: CASSGTGGRNEQFF
v_call: TRBV7-8; j_call: TRBJ1-4; cdr3_length: 15; cdr3_aa: CASSTRTGFNEKLFF
v_call: TRBV28; j_call: TRBJ2-1; cdr3_length: 12; cdr3_aa: CRTSGYYNEQFF
v_call: TRBV28; j_call: TRBJ2-3; cdr3_length: 17; cdr3_aa: CASSTIAGGGGPDTQYF
v_call: TRBV7-3; j_call: TRBJ2-1; cdr3_length: 15; cdr3_aa: CASSQGTGDYNEQFF
v_call: TRBV28; j_call: TRBJ2-7; cdr3_length: 17; cdr3_aa: CASSPRTSGRADYEQYF
v_call: TRBV9; j_call: TRBJ2-2; cdr3_length: 17; cdr3_aa: CASSGGTSGQNTGELFF
v_call: TRBV5-3; j_call: TRBJ1-1; cdr3_length: 13; cdr3_aa: CARSPRQGFEAFF
v_call: TRBV5-1; j_call: TRBJ2-1; cdr3_length: 16; cdr3_aa: CASSLVRLAGGNEQFF
v_call: TRBV29-1; j_call: TRBJ1-1; cdr3_length: 12; cdr3_aa: CSGCAGHTEAFF
v_call: TRBV6-5; j_call: TRBJ1-1; cdr3_length: 15; cdr3_aa: CASSYKGTGVTEAFF
v_call: TRBV6-5; j_call: TRBJ1-6; cdr3_length: 12; cdr3_aa: CASSAQGSPLHF
v_call: TRBV28; j_call: TRBJ1-2; cdr3_length: 12; cdr3_aa: CASSTQNYGYTF
v_call: TRBV18; j_call: TRBJ1-5; cdr3_length: 17; cdr3_aa: CASSQDSTTYSNQPQHF
v_call: TRBV6-7; j_call: TRBJ2-7; cdr3_length: 17; cdr3_aa: CASSYTTPGQGGCEQYF
v_call: TRBV7-8; j_call: TRBJ1-3; cdr3_length: 16; cdr3_aa: CASSLRRGDSGNTIYF
v_call: TRBV7-7; j_call: TRBJ2-1; cdr3_length: 15; cdr3_aa: CASSPGLAGVNEQFF
v_call: TRBV19; j_call: TRBJ2-1; cdr3_length: 14; cdr3_aa: CASSGDRAYNEQFF
v_call: TRBV10-2; j_call: TRBJ1-1; cdr3_length: 15; cdr3_aa: CASRDTGGGNTEAFF
v_call: TRBV4-2; j_call: TRBJ2-5; cdr3_length: 16; cdr3_aa: CASSPLRGQVQETQYF
v_call: TRBV27; j_call: TRBJ2-7; cdr3_length: 13; cdr3_aa: CASRRTGTYEQYF
v_call: TRBV5-1; j_call: TRBJ1-1; cdr3_length: 16; cdr3_aa: CASSLTNRGLTTEAFF
v_call: TRBV6-1; j_call: TRBJ1-1; cdr3_length: 14; cdr3_aa: CASRKQGLNTEAFF
v_call: TRBV18; j_call: TRBJ2-5; cdr3_length: 15; cdr3_aa: CASSPQAGLGETQYF
v_call: TRBV28; j_call: TRBJ1-2; cdr3_length: 13; cdr3_aa: CASRTSGSNGYTF
v_call: TRBV7-9; j_call: TRBJ2-3; cdr3_length: 14; cdr3_aa: CASSTRQGADTQYF
v_call: TRBV29-1; j_call: TRBJ2-3; cdr3_length: 14; cdr3_aa: CSVENGVIADTQYF
v_call: TRBV7-9; j_call: TRBJ2-2; cdr3_length: 16; cdr3_aa: CASSRLGGLNTGELFF
v_call: TRBV5-1; j_call: TRBJ2-7; cdr3_length: 13; cdr3_aa: CASSPGTGCEQYF
v_call: TRBV18; j_call: TRBJ2-7; cdr3_length: 15; cdr3_aa: CASSPRGEGYHEQYF
v_call: TRBV28; j_call: TRBJ1-4; cdr3_length: 16; cdr3_aa: CASSLGTGGGLGKLFF
v_call: TRBV6-1; j_call: TRBJ1-1; cdr3_length: 13; cdr3_aa: CASSSPGAPRAFF
v_call: TRBV14; j_call: TRBJ2-7; cdr3_length: 15; cdr3_aa: CASSQVRASGYEQYF
v_call: TRBV5-1; j_call: TRBJ2-1; cdr3_length: 15; cdr3_aa: CASSRLGQLYNEQFF
v_call: TRBV2; j_call: TRBJ2-1; cdr3_length: 12; cdr3_aa: CASSPSYNEQFF
v_call: TRBV7-2; j_call: TRBJ2-2; cdr3_length: 14; cdr3_aa: CARTGLTNTGELFF
v_call: TRBV18; j_call: TRBJ1-3; cdr3_length: 17; cdr3_aa: CASSARNLQASGNTIYF
v_call: TRBV11-2; j_call: TRBJ2-7; cdr3_length: 12; cdr3_aa: CASSSQPYEQYF
v_call: TRBV5-1; j_call: -; cdr3_length: 14; cdr3_aa: CASSPGQGVDEQYF
v_call: TRBV2; j_call: TRBJ2-7; cdr3_length: 15; cdr3_aa: CASSGGTGLSYEQYF
v_call: TRBV6-5; j_call: TRBJ2-3; cdr3_length: 15; cdr3_aa: CASSYSRQSTDTQYF
v_call: TRBV29-1; j_call: TRBJ1-6; cdr3_length: 13; cdr3_aa: CSVREGVNSPLHF
v_call: TRBV19; j_call: TRBJ1-2; cdr3_length: 14; cdr3_aa: CASSSQGENYGYTF
v_call: TRBV9; j_call: TRBJ2-3; cdr3_length: 19; cdr3_aa: CASHRLPGPPAGGTDTQYF